A single sample gave rise to the 28 T cell receptor beta chains below, sequenced in a study of cytomegalovirus exposure and HLA in healthy donors. PCR used 60 Vbeta primers and 13 Jbeta primers. Sequencing used immunoSEQ multiplex PCR; TCRdb keeps in-frame clones, though not all of them. The table has 180,000 or so clones, roughly 78% seen once. Material: PBMCs. All receptors come from a woman aged 25 to 39 in good health and CMV-seronegative.

This chain uses TRBV30 with TRBJ1-5, with 8 nucleotides matching TRBD1. Trimming at V came to 0 bases and at J to 0 bases, leaving 7 bases not matched to a gene. Germline V gives CDR1 GTSNPN, CDR2 SVGIG (reference sequence). The CDR3 totals 17 residues. This CDR3 reads CAWSVGRGPYSNQPQHF. CDR3 DNA sequence: TGTGCCTGGAGTGTGGGCAGGGGGCCTTATAGCAATCAGCCCCAGCATTTT.

This chain links TRBV12-5 with TRBJ2-1, with D unresolved. There are 11 residues in the CDR3. The germline gives CDR1 LGHNT, CDR2 FRNRAP. Trimming left V 5 bases short and J 10 bases short, with 9 bases between. This CDR3 is CASGLVVEQFF. The CDR3 bases are TGTGCTAGTGGTCTAGTGGTGGAGCAGTTCTTC.

This clone appeared a single time. V is TRBV30 and J is TRBJ1-1; perhaps TRBD1 as D (6 bases). V was shortened by 3 bases and J by 0 bases, with 17 bases between the two germline ends. Germline V gene sequence: CDR1 GTSNPN, CDR2 SVGIG (reference sequence). The CDR3 is 16 residues long. The CDR3 loop is CAWRRPPGQMNTEAFF. The CDR3 DNA reads TGTGCCTGGAGGAGACCTCCGGGACAAATGAACACTGAAGCTTTCTTT. Full variable domain (missing parts from reference TRBV30 and TRBJ1-1): SQTIHQWPATLVQPVGSPLSLECTVEGTSNPNLYWYRQAAGRGLQLLFYSVGIGQISSEVPQNLSASRPQDRQFILSSKKLLLSDSGFYLCAWRRPPGQMNTEAFFGQGTRLTVV.

V is TRBV29-1 and J is TRBJ1-2; D uncertain. Germline V gene lookup returns CDR1 SQVTM and CDR2 ANQGSEA. Between the trimmed V and J ends, which lost 1 base and 2 bases, there was a span of 8 bases. This CDR3 comprises 13 residues. The CDR3 DNA reads as TGCAGCGTTGAAGGGTGGCAGAACTATGGCTACACCTTC. As protein: CSVEGWQNYGYTF.

The CDR3 coding sequence is TGCGCCAGCAGCTTGAGGGGGAGCACTGAAGCTTTCTTT. Translating gives CASSLRGSTEAFF. The gene calls are TRBV5-1 and TRBJ1-1, with D perhaps matching TRBD1 (6 bases). The CDR3 is made up of 13 amino acids. Germline V gene sequence: CDR1 SGHRS, CDR2 YFSETQ. Trimming removed 1 base at V and 4 bases at J, with 8 bases between. Filled out from reference TRBV5-1 and TRBJ1-1, the complete variable domain reads KAGVTQTPRYLIKTRGQQVTLSCSPISGHRSVSWYQQTPGQGLQFLFEYFSETQRNKGNFPGRFSGRQFSNSRSEMNVSTLELGDSALYLCASSLRGSTEAFFGQGTRLTVV.

J is TRBJ1-5 and V is TRBV2, with 12 bases matching TRBD1. V shed 3 bases and J 4 bases; nucleotides not matched to a gene: 7. The length of the CDR3 is 17 residues. Germline CDR1 and CDR2: SNHLY and FYNNEI. CDR3 loop: CASSEGTGGAGNQPQHF. DNA of the CDR3: TGTGCCAGCAGTGAGGGGACAGGGGGCGCCGGAAATCAGCCCCAGCATTTT.

The chain joins TRBV9 to TRBJ2-3, with unresolved D. Germline loops: CDR1 SGDLS, CDR2 YYNGEE. This CDR3 is 11 amino acids long. Trimming removed 3 bases at V and 8 bases at J, with 7 bases between. The CDR3 DNA sequence: TGTGCCAGCAGCGCTTCGGGTACGCAGTATTTT. As protein: CASSASGTQYF.

The chain carries TRBV27 and TRBJ2-7, with D maybe TRBD2 (5 bases). Trimming shortened V by 6 bases and J by 0 bases, and 12 bases separated the two germline ends. CDR1 is MNHEY, CDR2 SMNVEV, per germline (reference sequence). The CDR3 totals 14 residues. The CDR3 DNA reads TGTGCCAGCAGCCGTCGGGGAAGCTCCTACGAGCAGTACTTC. Its protein is CASSRRGSSYEQYF.

The genes are TRBV6-6 and TRBJ2-7, with D perhaps TRBD2 (5 bases). The V gene's germline CDR1 is MNHNY and CDR2 SVGAGI (reference sequence). The ends were cut back, 9 bases at V and 6 bases at J, with 21 bases in the middle. CDR3 size: 14 residues. This CDR3 reads CASGLGEGKPEQYF. CDR3 sequence (DNA): TGTGCCAGTGGGCTCGGGGAAGGAAAACCCGAGCAGTACTTC.

This clone was recorded a few times. The V call is TRBV5-6, the J call TRBJ1-2; tentatively, D is TRBD1 (5 bases). The CDR3 runs 15 residues. Trimming removed 0 bases at V and 4 bases at J, with 13 bases between. Germline values: CDR1 SGHDT, CDR2 YYEEEE. The CDR3 nucleotides read TGTGCCAGCAGCTTGGGCTCACGGGGGTTCTATGGCTACACCTTC. As protein: CASSLGSRGFYGYTF.

This clone was detected only a few times. The chain couples TRBV5-4 to TRBJ2-7; TRBD1 is a possible D gene (6 bases). Germline V lookup: CDR1 SGHNT, CDR2 YYREEE (reference sequence). This CDR3 has 14 residues. Trimming removed 3 bases from V and 5 bases from J, with 15 bases in between. CDR3 DNA sequence: TGTGCCAGCAGCTCCTCCCCCCCAGGGGACGAGCAGTACTTC. The encoded protein is CASSSSPPGDEQYF.

The chain employs TRBV19 and TRBJ1-5; 9 nucleotides line up with TRBD1. Germline CDR1 reads LNHDA; CDR2 reads SQIVND (reference sequence). The CDR3 totals 15 residues. V lost 3 bases, J lost 6 bases, and 6 bases stayed unmatched. Here the CDR3 DNA reads TGTGCCAGTAGTATTACGACAGGGGGACTTCAGCCCCAGCATTTT. It codes for CASSITTGGLQPQHF.

V usage is TRBV19 and J usage is TRBJ2-7, with no clear D. Between the trimmed V and J ends, which lost 4 bases and 7 bases, there was a span of 11 bases. Per germline, CDR1 LNHDA and CDR2 SQIVND (reference sequence). The CDR3 is made up of 12 amino acids. The CDR3 sequence: CASSKNGEEQYF. The CDR3 coding sequence is TGTGCCAGTAGTAAAAATGGAGAGGAGCAGTACTTC.

The V call is TRBV7-6, the J call TRBJ1-1; D remains ambiguous. V was cut by 1 base and J by 0 bases, with 18 bases left in between. There are 18 residues in the CDR3. CDR1 and CDR2 from the germline V gene are SGHVS and FNYEAQ. Written as DNA, the CDR3 is TGTGCCAGCAGCTTAGTCTACCGGGGAGGAATGTTGAACACTGAAGCTTTCTTT. It translates to CASSLVYRGGMLNTEAFF.

The CDR3 region has the DNA TGTGCCAGCAGCATCCGGGACAGGGACTCACCCCTCCACTTT. This translates into CASSIRDRDSPLHF. The gene calls are TRBV4-2 and TRBJ1-6, with 9 bases lining up with TRBD1. The V and J ends lost 5 bases and 10 bases, in that order; junction bases with no gene match: 6. Germline CDR1 LGHNA, CDR2 YNFKEQ. The CDR3 is 14 residues long.

This rearrangement joins TRBV2 to TRBJ2-5, with 10 bases aligning to TRBD2. Germline V gene data show CDR1 as SNHLY and CDR2 as FYNNEI. Trimming removed 3 bases from V and 4 bases from J; junction bases left unmatched: 8. This CDR3 comprises 16 residues. CDR3 amino acids: CASSDRERGGVETQYF. For the CDR3, the DNA is TGTGCCAGCAGTGATCGGGAGCGGGGGGGTGTAGAGACCCAGTACTTC.

This chain uses TRBV4-1 with TRBJ1-2, with D possibly matching TRBD1 (5 bases). Germline CDR1 and CDR2: MGHRA and YSYEKL. Trimming pared 0 bases from V and 4 bases from J, leaving 15 bases between. The CDR3 runs 16 residues. CDR3 sequence reads: CASSQEAGDAGYGYTF. The CDR3 DNA reads TGCGCCAGCAGCCAAGAGGCGGGGGATGCCGGCTATGGCTACACCTTC.

There are a few counts of this clone. The chain joins TRBV30 to TRBJ2-7, with TRBD2 matching 7 bases. V trimming: 0 bases; J trimming: 7 bases; junction bases outside the gene matches: 6. The CDR3 loop spans 13 amino acids. Looked up from germline, CDR1 is GTSNPN and CDR2 is SVGIG (reference sequence). DNA for the CDR3: TGTGCCTGGAGTGTATCGACAGCGGGGGAGCAGTACTTC. This codes for CAWSVSTAGEQYF.

This chain links TRBV7-9 with TRBJ2-7; a possible D gene is TRBD1 (5 bases). V was shortened by 5 bases and J by 0 bases, with 11 bases between the two germline ends. Germline CDR1 reads SEHNR; CDR2 reads FQNEAQ (reference sequence). This CDR3 is built from 14 residues. This CDR3 is CASSPVGLSYEQYF. The CDR3 nucleotides read TGTGCCAGCAGCCCTGTGGGGCTCTCCTACGAGCAGTACTTC.

The gene calls are TRBV6-5 and TRBJ1-2, with D maybe TRBD1 (5 bases). V was shortened by 0 bases and J by 0 bases, with 8 bases between the two germline ends. CDR1 and CDR2 (germline): MNHEY, SVGAGI. CDR3 length: 15 residues. The CDR3 protein is CASSYSQTANYGYTF. The CDR3 DNA reads TGTGCCAGCAGTTACTCACAGACAGCTAACTATGGCTACACCTTC.

The chain joins TRBV5-1 to TRBJ1-5; 7 bases agree with TRBD1. The J segment lost 5 bases and the V segment lost 1 base, leaving 3 bases of the junction unmatched. The CDR3 has 14 amino acids. Germline V gene sequence: CDR1 SGHRS, CDR2 YFSETQ. CDR3 DNA sequence: TGCGCCAGCAGCTTGACGACAGGGTATCAGCCCCAGCATTTT. This translates into CASSLTTGYQPQHF.

This clone has more than one count but fewer than ten. The rearrangement joins TRBV7-9 to TRBJ1-2, with D unresolved. The germline V gene has CDR1 SEHNR and CDR2 FQNEAQ (reference sequence). CDR3 size: 13 residues. Trimming removed 3 bases from V and 3 bases from J, with 8 bases in between. The CDR3 DNA is TGTGCCAGCAGCTTTGGGCAGGACTATGGCTACACCTTC. Translation: CASSFGQDYGYTF.

The chain recombines TRBV9 with TRBJ1-3; 10 positions agree with TRBD1. The ends lost 0 bases at V and 2 bases at J; junction bases unmatched: 2. The CDR3 loop spans 16 amino acids. Per the germline V gene, CDR1 is SGDLS and CDR2 is YYNGEE. For the CDR3, the DNA is TGTGCCAGCAGCGTAGCAGGGACAGGGGCTGGAAACACCATATATTTT. The encoded protein is CASSVAGTGAGNTIYF.

The gene calls are TRBV5-1 and TRBJ2-5; 11 bases are a match to TRBD2. J was trimmed by 3 bases and V by 7 bases; bases with no gene match: 8. Germline V gene sequence: CDR1 SGHRS, CDR2 YFSETQ. The CDR3 extends over 15 amino acids. This CDR3 reads CASARAGLAEETQYF. The CDR3 DNA is TGCGCCAGCGCCAGGGCGGGACTAGCGGAAGAGACCCAGTACTTC.

On this clone itself: No DNA is shown, since the ends of the CDR3 on it are uncertain; the CDR3 is the one TCRdb lists. The chain links TRBV25-1 to TRBJ1-1; TRBD1, the D gene given by the table, was not confirmed from the DNA. The germline gives CDR1 MGHDK, CDR2 SYGVNS. The CDR3 contains 14 residues when both ends are counted. This chain's CDR3 is CASSVTGVGRGSFF.

The chain couples TRBV4-3 to TRBJ2-3; 9 bases are shared with TRBD1. J was trimmed by 3 bases and V by 0 bases; bases with no gene match: 1. Germline V gene data show CDR1 as LGHNA and CDR2 as YSLEER. The CDR3 contains 15 residues. The CDR3 region is CASSQEQGATDTQYF. The CDR3 DNA sequence: TGCGCCAGCAGCCAAGAACAGGGGGCAACAGATACGCAGTATTTT.

This chain's CDR3 is CAWSPGVEQYF. CDR3 coding DNA: TGTGCCTGGAGTCCCGGGGTGGAGCAGTACTTC. The chain employs TRBV30 and TRBJ2-7, with D possibly matching TRBD2 (5 bases). CDR3 size: 11 residues. Trimming cost V 2 bases and J 7 bases, with 9 bases left between them. Looked up from germline, CDR1 is GTSNPN and CDR2 is SVGIG (reference sequence).

The gene calls are TRBV2 and TRBJ1-3, with 7 positions matching TRBD1. The CDR3 is 14 residues long. The V gene's germline CDR1 is SNHLY and CDR2 FYNNEI. V trimming: 6 bases; J trimming: 4 bases; junction bases outside the gene matches: 6. The CDR3 sequence: CASRTSGGGNTIYF. CDR3 sequence (DNA): TGTGCCAGCAGGACCTCAGGGGGGGGAAACACCATATATTTT.